Below are 10 T cell receptor beta chains sequenced from a single sample in a study of PD-1 blockade in mismatch repair-deficient tumors. Method: immunoSEQ multiplex PCR; TCRdb's copy keeps in-frame clones and lacks some. The data contain around 50,000 clones, 77% of them seen just once; the ten biggest clones take up approximately 3.5%. The source material was PBMCs, sampled before pembrolizumab treatment. The receptors were sampled from an adult with mismatch repair-deficient cancer.

This chain joins TRBV14 and TRBJ1-4, with D possibly being TRBD1 (5 bases). V lost 0 bases and J lost 5, with 19 bases in between. In germline, CDR1 is SGHDN, CDR2 FVKESK. CDR3 length: 18 residues. CDR3 loop: CASSQDRLRGLMNEKLFF. The DNA of the CDR3 is TGTGCCAGCAGCCAAGATCGTCTGCGGGGACTCATGAATGAAAAACTGTTTTTT. Drawing the rest from reference TRBV14 and TRBJ1-4, the complete variable domain is EAGVTQFPSHSVIEKGQTVTLRCDPISGHDNLYWYRRVMGKEIKFLLHFVKESKQDESGMPNNRFLAERTGGTYSTLKVQPAELEDSGVYFCASSQDRLRGLMNEKLFFGSGTQLSVL.

The CDR3 sequence: CASSLSTWGTSGREETQYF. The CDR3 DNA reads TGTGCCAGCAGCCTGTCAACATGGGGGACTAGCGGGAGGGAGGAGACCCAGTACTTC. The chain carries TRBV5-5 and TRBJ2-5; 16 bases are a match to TRBD2. The CDR3 runs 19 residues. Germline V gene lookup returns CDR1 SGHKS and CDR2 YYEKEE (reference sequence). After removal of 4 bases from V and 5 bases from J, the junction contained 14 bases not matched to a gene.

The CDR3: CASSVGLAAYNEQFF. CDR3 nucleotides: TGTGCCAGCAGCGTAGGGTTAGCGGCCTACAATGAGCAGTTCTTC. The chain employs TRBV9 and TRBJ2-1; perhaps TRBD2 as D (6 bases). This CDR3 has 15 amino acids. Germline V CDR1 and CDR2: SGDLS, YYNGEE. V was cut by 0 bases and J by 2 bases, with 9 bases left in between.

The chain is built from TRBV30 and TRBJ1-5; D gene ambiguous. The CDR3 has 15 amino acids. Germline V gene sequence: CDR1 GTSNPN, CDR2 SVGIG (reference sequence). The V end lost 1 base, the J end lost 3 bases, and 13 bases lay between the germline ends. The DNA of the CDR3 is TGTGCCTGGAGTGCCGGGTTTGAAAACAATCAGCCCCAGCATTTT. This gives the protein CAWSAGFENNQPQHF.

The V gene is TRBV11-3, the J gene TRBJ2-7, with 8 bases lining up with TRBD1. Germline V gene lookup returns CDR1 SGHNT and CDR2 YENEEA. V was clipped by 1 base and J by 2 bases; unmatched bases: 1. This CDR3 spans 14 amino acids. DNA of the CDR3: TGTGCCAGCAGCTTAGGGACAGGGACCTACGAGCAGTACTTC. Its translation: CASSLGTGTYEQYF.

The chain has TRBV4-3 and TRBJ1-3; 8 positions match TRBD1. With 0 bases clipped from V and 7 bases from J, the junction kept 5 bases outside the gene matches. Per germline, CDR1 LGHNA and CDR2 YSLEER. CDR3 length: 15 amino acids. The chain's CDR3 is CASSQDATGDNTIYF. For the CDR3, the DNA is TGCGCCAGCAGCCAAGATGCGACAGGGGATAACACCATATATTTT.

This clone was detected only once. The chain has TRBV5-1 and TRBJ2-1, with D perhaps matching TRBD2 (5 bases). V dropped 3 bases and J dropped 1 base, with 23 bases sitting between them. In germline, CDR1 is SGHRS, CDR2 YFSETQ. There are 19 residues in the CDR3. The CDR3 protein is CASSSFSARGIVSYNEQFF. CDR3 DNA sequence: TGCGCCAGCAGCTCCTTTTCGGCGAGAGGGATAGTGTCCTACAATGAGCAGTTCTTC.

This clone was detected once. The chain couples TRBV7-9 to TRBJ2-1; 9 nucleotides agree with TRBD2. This CDR3 has 16 amino acids. Germline-derived CDR1 and CDR2 are SEHNR and FQNEAQ (reference sequence). With V trimmed by 8 bases and J by 2 bases, 10 bases remained unmatched. Here the CDR3 DNA reads TGTGCCAGCGGCACGTATAGCGGGAGCGCCTACAATGAGCAGTTCTTC. Its protein product is CASGTYSGSAYNEQFF.

There are a few counts of this clone. The chain recombines TRBV4-3 with TRBJ2-1, with 9 bases matching TRBD2. Unmatched junction bases numbered 4, after V lost 2 bases and J lost 2 bases. The CDR3 has 16 amino acids. Germline lookup yields CDR1 LGHNA and CDR2 YSLEER. DNA of the CDR3: TGCGCCAGCAGCCAAAGACCTAGCGGGACCTACAATGAGCAGTTCTTC. Residues: CASSQRPSGTYNEQFF.

The genes are TRBV5-1 and TRBJ2-5; TRBD1 matches 8 bases. The V gene's germline CDR1 is SGHRS and CDR2 YFSETQ. The CDR3 is 16 amino acids. V dropped 4 bases and J dropped 0; count of bases not matched to a gene: 8. The chain's CDR3 is CASSPGGRGYQETQYF. CDR3 DNA sequence: TGCGCCAGCAGCCCAGGGGGCCGGGGGTACCAAGAGACCCAGTACTTC.